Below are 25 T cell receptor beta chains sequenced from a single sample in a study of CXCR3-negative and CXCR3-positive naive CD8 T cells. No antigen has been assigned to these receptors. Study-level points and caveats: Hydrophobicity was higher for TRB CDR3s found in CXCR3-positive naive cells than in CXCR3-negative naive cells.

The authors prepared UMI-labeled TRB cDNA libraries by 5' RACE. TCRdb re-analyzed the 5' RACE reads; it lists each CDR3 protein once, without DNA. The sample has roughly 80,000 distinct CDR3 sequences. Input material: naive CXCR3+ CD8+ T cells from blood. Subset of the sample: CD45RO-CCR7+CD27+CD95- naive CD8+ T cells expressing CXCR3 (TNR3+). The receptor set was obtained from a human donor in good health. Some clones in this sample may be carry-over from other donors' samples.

The CDR3 spells CASSPLGQGGHEQYF. The V gene is TRBV27, the J gene TRBJ2-7; TCRdb's D gene call, TRBD1, goes unchecked for lack of DNA. The CDR3 is 15 amino acids. CDR1 and CDR2 (germline): MNHEY, SMNVEV (reference sequence).

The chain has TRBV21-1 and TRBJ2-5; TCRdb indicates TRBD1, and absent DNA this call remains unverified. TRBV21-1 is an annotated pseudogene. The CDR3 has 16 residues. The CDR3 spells CASSKEAAEVQETQYF.

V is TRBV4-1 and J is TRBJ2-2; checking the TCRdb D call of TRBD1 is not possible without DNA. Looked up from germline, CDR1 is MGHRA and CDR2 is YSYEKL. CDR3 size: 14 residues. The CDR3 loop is CASSPPVGTGELFF.

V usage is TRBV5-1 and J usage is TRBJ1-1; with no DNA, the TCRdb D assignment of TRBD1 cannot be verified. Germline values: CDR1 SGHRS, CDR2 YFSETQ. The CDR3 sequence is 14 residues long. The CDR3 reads CASSWTGSATEAFF.

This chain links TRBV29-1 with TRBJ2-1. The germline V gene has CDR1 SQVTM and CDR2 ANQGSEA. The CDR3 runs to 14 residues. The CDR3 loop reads CSSMAVGSYNEQFF.

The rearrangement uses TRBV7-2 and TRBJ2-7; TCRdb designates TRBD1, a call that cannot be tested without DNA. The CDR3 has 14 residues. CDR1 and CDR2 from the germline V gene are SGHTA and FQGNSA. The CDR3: CASSTMGPLGEQYF.

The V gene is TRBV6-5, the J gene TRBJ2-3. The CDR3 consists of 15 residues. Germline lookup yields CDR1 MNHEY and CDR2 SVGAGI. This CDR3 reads CASSYSDENTDTQYF.

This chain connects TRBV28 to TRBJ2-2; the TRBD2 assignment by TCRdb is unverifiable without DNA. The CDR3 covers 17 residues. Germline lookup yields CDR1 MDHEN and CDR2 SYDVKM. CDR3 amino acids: CASSSDRTSVNTGELFF. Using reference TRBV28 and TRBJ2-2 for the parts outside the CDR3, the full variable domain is DVKVTQSSRYLVKRTGEKVFLECVQDMDHENMFWYRQDPGLGLRLIYFSYDVKMKEKGDIPEGYSVSREKKERFSLILESASTNQTSMYLCASSSDRTSVNTGELFFGEGSRLTVL.

CDR3 region: CASRAGTPSPYNEQFF. This chain uses TRBV11-2 with TRBJ2-1; TCRdb designates TRBD2, a call that cannot be tested without DNA. Looked up from germline, CDR1 is SGHAT and CDR2 is FQNNGV. CDR3 length: 16 residues.

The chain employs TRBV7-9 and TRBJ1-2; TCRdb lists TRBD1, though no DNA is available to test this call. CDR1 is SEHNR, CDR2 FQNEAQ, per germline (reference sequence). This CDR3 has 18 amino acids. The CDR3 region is CASSLAGTGGDENYGYTF.

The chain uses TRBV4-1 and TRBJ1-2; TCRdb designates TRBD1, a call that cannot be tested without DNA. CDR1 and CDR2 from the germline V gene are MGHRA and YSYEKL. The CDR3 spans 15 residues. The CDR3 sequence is CASSQVTGGLGDYTF.

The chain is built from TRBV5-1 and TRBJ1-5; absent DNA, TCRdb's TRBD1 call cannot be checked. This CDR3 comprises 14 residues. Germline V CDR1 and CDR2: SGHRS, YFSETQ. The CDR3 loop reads CASSSGQGDQPQHF.

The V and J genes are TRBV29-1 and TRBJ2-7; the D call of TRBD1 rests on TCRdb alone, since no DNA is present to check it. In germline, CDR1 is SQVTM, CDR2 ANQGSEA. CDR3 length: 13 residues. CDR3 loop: CSVDLSGSYEQYF.

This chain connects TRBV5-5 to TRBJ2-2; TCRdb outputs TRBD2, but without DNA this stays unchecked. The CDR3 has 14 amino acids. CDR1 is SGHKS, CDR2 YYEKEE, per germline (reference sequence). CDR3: CASSGTSGTGELFF.

CDR3 region: CASSQDYVRQFF. This sequence joins TRBV14 and TRBJ2-1. The germline V gene encodes CDR1 SGHDN and CDR2 FVKESK. This CDR3 has 12 residues.

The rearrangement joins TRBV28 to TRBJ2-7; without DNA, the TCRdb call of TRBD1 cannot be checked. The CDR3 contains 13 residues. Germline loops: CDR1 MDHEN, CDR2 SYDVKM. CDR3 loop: CASTPVGRAEQYF.

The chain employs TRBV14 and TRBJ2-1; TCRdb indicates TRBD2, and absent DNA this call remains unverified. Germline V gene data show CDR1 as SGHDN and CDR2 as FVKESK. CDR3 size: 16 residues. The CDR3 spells CASSLETSGVLLEQFF.

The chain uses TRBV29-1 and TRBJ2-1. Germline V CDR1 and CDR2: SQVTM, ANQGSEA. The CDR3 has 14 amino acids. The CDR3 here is CSVTPGGSYNEQFF.

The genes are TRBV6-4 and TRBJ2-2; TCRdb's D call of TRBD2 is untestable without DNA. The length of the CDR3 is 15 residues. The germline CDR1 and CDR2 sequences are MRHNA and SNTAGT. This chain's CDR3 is CASRWSSDKTGELFF.

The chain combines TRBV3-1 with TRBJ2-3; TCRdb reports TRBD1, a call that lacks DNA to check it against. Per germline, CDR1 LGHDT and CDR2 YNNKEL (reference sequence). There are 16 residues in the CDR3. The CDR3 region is CASSPGGRGDTNTQYF.

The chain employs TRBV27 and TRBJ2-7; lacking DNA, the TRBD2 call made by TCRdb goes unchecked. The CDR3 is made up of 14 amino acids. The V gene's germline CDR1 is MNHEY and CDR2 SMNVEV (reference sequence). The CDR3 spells CASSLSEGSHEQYF.

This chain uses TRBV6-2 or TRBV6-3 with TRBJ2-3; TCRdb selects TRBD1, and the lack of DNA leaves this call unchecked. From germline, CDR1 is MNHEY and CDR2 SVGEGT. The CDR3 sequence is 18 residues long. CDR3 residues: CASSYPRQTHLPTDTQYF.

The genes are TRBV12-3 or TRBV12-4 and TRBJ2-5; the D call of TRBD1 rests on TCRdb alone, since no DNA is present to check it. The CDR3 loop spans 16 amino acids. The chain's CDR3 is CASSLIFPGQQETQYF.

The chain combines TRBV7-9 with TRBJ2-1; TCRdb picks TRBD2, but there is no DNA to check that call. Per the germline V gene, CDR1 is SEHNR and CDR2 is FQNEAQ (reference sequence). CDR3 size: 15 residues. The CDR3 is CASSLLAGSDNEQFF.

The CDR3 is CASTERGDTQYF. The chain employs TRBV2 and TRBJ2-3; no DNA is available, so the TRBD1 call from TCRdb remains unchecked. This CDR3 contains 12 residues. CDR1 is SNHLY and CDR2 is FYNNEI in the germline V gene. Full variable domain (outside the CDR3, taken from reference TRBV2 and TRBJ2-3): EPEVTQTPSHQVTQMGQEVILRCVPISNHLYFYWYRQILGQKVEFLVSFYNNEISEKSEIFDDQFSVERPDGSNFTLKIRSTKLEDSAMYFCASTERGDTQYFGPGTRLTVL.